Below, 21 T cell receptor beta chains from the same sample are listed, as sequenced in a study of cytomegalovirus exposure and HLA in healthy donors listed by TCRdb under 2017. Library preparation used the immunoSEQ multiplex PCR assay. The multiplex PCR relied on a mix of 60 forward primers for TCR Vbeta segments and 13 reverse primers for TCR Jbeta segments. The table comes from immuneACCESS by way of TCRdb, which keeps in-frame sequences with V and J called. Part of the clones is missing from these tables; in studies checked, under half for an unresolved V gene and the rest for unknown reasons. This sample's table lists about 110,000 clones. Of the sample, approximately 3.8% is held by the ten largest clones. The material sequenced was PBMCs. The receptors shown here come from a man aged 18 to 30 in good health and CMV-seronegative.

The CDR3 reads CASSESPGTGGDEQYF. The CDR3 nucleotides are TGTGCCAGCAGTGAATCCCCCGGGACAGGGGGCGACGAGCAGTACTTC. J is TRBJ2-7 and V is TRBV6-1; 12 nucleotides align to TRBD1. From germline, CDR1 is MNHNS and CDR2 SASEGT. The trim removed 2 bases at V and 5 bases at J, leaving 7 bases unmatched. This CDR3 comprises 16 residues.

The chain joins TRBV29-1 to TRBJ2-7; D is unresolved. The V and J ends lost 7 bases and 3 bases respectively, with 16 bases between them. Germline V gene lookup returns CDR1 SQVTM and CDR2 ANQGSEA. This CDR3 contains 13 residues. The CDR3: CSAIVERIYEQYF. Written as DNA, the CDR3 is TGCAGCGCTATAGTTGAAAGAATCTACGAGCAGTACTTC.

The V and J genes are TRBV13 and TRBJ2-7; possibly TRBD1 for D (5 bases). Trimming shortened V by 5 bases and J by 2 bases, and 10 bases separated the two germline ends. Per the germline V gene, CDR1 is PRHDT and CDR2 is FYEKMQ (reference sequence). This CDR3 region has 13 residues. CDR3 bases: TGTGCCAGCAGCAGGGGTCGCACCTACGAGCAGTACTTC. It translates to CASSRGRTYEQYF.

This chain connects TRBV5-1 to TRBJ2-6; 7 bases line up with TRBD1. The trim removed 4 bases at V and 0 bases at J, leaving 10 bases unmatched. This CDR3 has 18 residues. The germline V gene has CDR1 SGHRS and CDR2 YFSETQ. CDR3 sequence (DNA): TGCGCCAGCAGCCCGGGACAGATAACTACCTCTGGGGCCAACGTCCTGACTTTC. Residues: CASSPGQITTSGANVLTF.

The CDR3 DNA follows: TGCGCCAGCAGCCGAGTTGGTGGAGGTTCAGATACGCAGTATTTT. Its translation is CASSRVGGGSDTQYF. V gene TRBV4-1 combines with J gene TRBJ2-3, with D possibly being TRBD2 (5 bases). The CDR3 runs 15 residues. With 4 bases removed from V and 4 bases from J, the gap between germline ends came to 15 bases. Germline V gene lookup returns CDR1 MGHRA and CDR2 YSYEKL.

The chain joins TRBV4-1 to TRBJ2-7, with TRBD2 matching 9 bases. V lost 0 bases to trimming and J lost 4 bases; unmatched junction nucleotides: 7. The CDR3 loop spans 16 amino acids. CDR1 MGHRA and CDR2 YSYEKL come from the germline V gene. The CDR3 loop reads CASSQDPPSGVYEQYF. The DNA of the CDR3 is TGCGCCAGCAGCCAAGACCCCCCTAGCGGGGTGTACGAGCAGTACTTC.

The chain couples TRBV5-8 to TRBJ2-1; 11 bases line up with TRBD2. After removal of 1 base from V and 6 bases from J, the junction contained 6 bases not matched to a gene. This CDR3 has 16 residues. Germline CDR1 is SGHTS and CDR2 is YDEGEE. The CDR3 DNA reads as TGTGCCAGCAGCTTGCGTGGGACTAGCGGAGGCAATGAGCAGTTCTTC. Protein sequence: CASSLRGTSGGNEQFF. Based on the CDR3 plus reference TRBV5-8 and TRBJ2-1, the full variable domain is EAGVTQSPTHLIKTRGQQATLRCSPISGHTSVYWYQQALGLGLQFLLWYDEGEERNRGNFPPRFSGRQFPNYSSELNVNALELEDSALYLCASSLRGTSGGNEQFFGPGTRLTVL.

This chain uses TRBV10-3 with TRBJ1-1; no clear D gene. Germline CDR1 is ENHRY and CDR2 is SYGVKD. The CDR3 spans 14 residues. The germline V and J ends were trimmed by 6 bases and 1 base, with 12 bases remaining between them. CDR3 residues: CAIRKGAENTEAFF. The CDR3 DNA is TGTGCCATCAGAAAGGGAGCGGAGAACACTGAAGCTTTCTTT.

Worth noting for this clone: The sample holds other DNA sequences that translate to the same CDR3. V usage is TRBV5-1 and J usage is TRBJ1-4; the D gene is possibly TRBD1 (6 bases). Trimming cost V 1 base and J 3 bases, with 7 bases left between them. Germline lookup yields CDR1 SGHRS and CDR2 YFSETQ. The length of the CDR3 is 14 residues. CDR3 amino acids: CASSLSGANEKLFF. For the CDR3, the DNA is TGCGCCAGCAGCTTGTCAGGGGCTAATGAAAAACTGTTTTTT.

CDR3 region: CASTSMTRSYEQYF. The CDR3 region has the DNA TGCGCCAGCACGAGTATGACACGGTCCTACGAGCAGTACTTC. The rearrangement joins TRBV5-1 to TRBJ2-7, with no clear D. V lost 6 bases, J lost 1 base, and 14 bases lay in between. This CDR3 has 14 amino acids. The germline gives CDR1 SGHRS, CDR2 YFSETQ.

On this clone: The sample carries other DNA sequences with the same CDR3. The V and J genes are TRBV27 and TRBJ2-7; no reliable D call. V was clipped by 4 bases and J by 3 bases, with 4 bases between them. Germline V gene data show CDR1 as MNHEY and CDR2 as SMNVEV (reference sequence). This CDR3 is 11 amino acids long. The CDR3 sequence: CASSSLYEQYF. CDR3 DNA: TGTGCCAGCAGTTCCCTCTACGAGCAGTACTTC.

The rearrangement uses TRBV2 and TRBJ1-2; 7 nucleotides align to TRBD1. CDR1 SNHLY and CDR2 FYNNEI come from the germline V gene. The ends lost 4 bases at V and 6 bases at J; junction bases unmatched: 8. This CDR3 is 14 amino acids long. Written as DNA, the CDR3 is TGTGCCAGCAGTGTTGACAGGGAAGCCAATGGCTACACCTTC. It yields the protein CASSVDREANGYTF.

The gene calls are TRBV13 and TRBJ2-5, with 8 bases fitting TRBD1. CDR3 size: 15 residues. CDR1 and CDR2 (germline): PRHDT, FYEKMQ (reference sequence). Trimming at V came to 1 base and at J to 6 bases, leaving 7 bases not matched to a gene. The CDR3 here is CASSLEVGQGKTQYF. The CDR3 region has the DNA TGTGCCAGCAGCTTAGAGGTCGGACAGGGAAAGACCCAGTACTTC.

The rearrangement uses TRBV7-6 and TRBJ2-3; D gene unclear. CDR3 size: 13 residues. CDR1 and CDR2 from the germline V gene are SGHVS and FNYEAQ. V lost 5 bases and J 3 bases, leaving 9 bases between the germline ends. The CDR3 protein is CASSRGTTDTQYF. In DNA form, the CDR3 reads TGTGCCAGCAGCCGAGGAACGACAGATACGCAGTATTTT.

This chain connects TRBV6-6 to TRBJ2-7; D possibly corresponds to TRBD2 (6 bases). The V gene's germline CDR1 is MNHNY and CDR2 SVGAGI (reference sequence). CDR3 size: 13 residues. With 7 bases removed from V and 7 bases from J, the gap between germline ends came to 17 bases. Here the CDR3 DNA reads TGTGCCAGCACCCCAAGAGGGACTCCAGAGCAGTACTTC. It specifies CASTPRGTPEQYF.

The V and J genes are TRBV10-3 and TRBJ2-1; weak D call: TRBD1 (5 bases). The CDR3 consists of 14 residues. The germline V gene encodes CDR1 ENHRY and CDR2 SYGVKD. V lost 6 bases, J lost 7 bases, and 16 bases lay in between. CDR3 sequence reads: CAISRTTQGNEQFF. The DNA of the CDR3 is TGTGCCATCAGCAGAACTACCCAGGGAAATGAGCAGTTCTTC.

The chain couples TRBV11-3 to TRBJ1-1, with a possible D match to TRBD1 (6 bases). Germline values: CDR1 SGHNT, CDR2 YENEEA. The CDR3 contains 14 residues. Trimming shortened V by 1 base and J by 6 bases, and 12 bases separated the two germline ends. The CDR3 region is CASSLGGAGAEAFF. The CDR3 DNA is TGTGCCAGCAGCTTAGGGGGCGCAGGGGCTGAAGCTTTCTTT. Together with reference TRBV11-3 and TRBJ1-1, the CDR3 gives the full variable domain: EAGVVQSPRYKIIEKKQPVAFWCNPISGHNTLYWYLQNLGQGPELLIRYENEEAVDDSQLPKDRFSAERLKGVDSTLKIQPAELGDSAVYLCASSLGGAGAEAFFGQGTRLTVV.

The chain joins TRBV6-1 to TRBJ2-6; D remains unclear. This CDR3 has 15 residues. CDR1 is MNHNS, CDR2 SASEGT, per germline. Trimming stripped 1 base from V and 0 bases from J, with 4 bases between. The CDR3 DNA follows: TGTGCCAGCAGTGAAGACATCTCTGGGGCCAACGTCCTGACTTTC. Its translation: CASSEDISGANVLTF.

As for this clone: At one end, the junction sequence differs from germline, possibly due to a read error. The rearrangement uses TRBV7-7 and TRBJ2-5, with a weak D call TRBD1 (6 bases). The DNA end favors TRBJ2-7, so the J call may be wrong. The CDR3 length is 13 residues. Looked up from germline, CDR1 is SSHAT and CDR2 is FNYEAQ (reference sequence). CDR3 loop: CASSFGQTYEQYF. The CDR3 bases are TGTGCTAGCAGCTTTGGACAGACCTACGAGCAGTACTTC.

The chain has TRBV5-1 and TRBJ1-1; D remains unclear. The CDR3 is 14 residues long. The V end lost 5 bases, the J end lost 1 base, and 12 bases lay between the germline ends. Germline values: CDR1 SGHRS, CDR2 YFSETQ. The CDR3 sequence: CASSSQVSNTEAFF. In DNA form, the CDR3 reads TGCGCCAGCAGTTCGCAGGTGTCGAACACTGAAGCTTTCTTT.

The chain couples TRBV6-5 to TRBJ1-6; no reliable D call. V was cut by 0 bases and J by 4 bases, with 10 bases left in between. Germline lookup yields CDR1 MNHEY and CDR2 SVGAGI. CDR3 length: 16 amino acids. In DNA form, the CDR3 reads TGTGCCAGCAGTTACTCGAGCGCGCAGTATAATTCACCCCTCCACTTT. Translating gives CASSYSSAQYNSPLHF.